Below, 21 T cell receptor beta chains from the same sample are listed, as sequenced in a study of T cell responses to AZD1222 COVID-19 vaccine. TCRdb's table, derived via immunoSEQ multiplex PCR, lists solely in-frame clones and lacks some. This sample carries approximately 110,000 clones, 75% to 90% of them seen once, and the ten largest clones take 44%. Sequenced material: peripheral blood, taken 28 days after the second AZD1222 dose. These receptors came from an adult who received the AZD1222 COVID-19 vaccine.

The chain links TRBV19 to TRBJ2-7, with D tentatively TRBD1 or TRBD2 (5 bases each). This CDR3 has 15 amino acids. V was trimmed by 7 bases and J by 0 bases, leaving 16 bases between them. The germline V gene encodes CDR1 LNHDA and CDR2 SQIVND (reference sequence). CDR3 region: CASTRDGYSSYEQYF. The CDR3 DNA is TGTGCCAGTACCCGGGACGGATATAGCTCCTACGAGCAGTACTTC.

This chain joins TRBV2 and TRBJ2-5; 7 positions agree with TRBD1. Germline V gene lookup returns CDR1 SNHLY and CDR2 FYNNEI. The CDR3 sequence is 15 residues long. Trimming cost V 4 bases and J 2 bases; bases outside gene matches: 7. CDR3 DNA sequence: TGTGCCAGCAGTGCCTCGGGACAGTTTCAAGAGACCCAGTACTTC. This translates into CASSASGQFQETQYF.

The V gene is TRBV21-1, the J gene TRBJ2-4. TRBV21-1 is designated a pseudogene. The CDR3 spans 14 residues. The CDR3 reads CASSKATAKNIQYF. CDR3 nucleotide sequence: TGTGCCAGCAGCAAAGCTACAGCCAAAAACATTCAGTACTTC.

CDR3 loop: CASSSDRGLATEAFF. In DNA, the CDR3 is TGTGCCAGCAGTTCCGACAGGGGGCTGGCCACTGAAGCTTTCTTT. V usage is TRBV6-5 and J usage is TRBJ1-1, with TRBD1 matching 10 bases. The CDR3 loop spans 15 amino acids. The V segment lost 4 bases and the J segment 4 bases; nucleotides outside the gene matches: 6. Germline CDR1 reads MNHEY; CDR2 reads SVGAGI.

The rearrangement joins TRBV10-3 to TRBJ2-7, with 8 bases fitting TRBD1. The junction had 4 bases not matched to a gene; V was cut back by 5 bases and J by 7 bases. Germline loops: CDR1 ENHRY, CDR2 SYGVKD. This CDR3 has 12 residues. The CDR3: CAISNRDREQYF. The CDR3 DNA is TGTGCCATCAGTAACAGGGACAGGGAGCAGTACTTC.

This clone was seen just once. This chain joins TRBV7-8 and TRBJ1-1; D is undetermined. There are 13 residues in the CDR3. With 3 bases removed from V and 2 bases from J, the gap between germline ends came to 7 bases. Germline CDR1 SGHVS, CDR2 FQNEAQ. CDR3 in amino acids: CASSFGPNTEAFF. The CDR3 DNA reads TGTGCCAGCAGCTTTGGACCAAACACTGAAGCTTTCTTT.

The chain recombines TRBV7-9 with TRBJ2-1; 13 nucleotides match TRBD2. Unmatched junction bases numbered 9, after V lost 5 bases and J lost 5 bases. Per the germline V gene, CDR1 is SEHNR and CDR2 is FQNEAQ (reference sequence). This CDR3 is built from 17 residues. This CDR3 is CASSLHRLAGGDNEQFF. The CDR3 nucleotides read TGTGCCAGCAGCCTACACCGACTAGCGGGAGGTGACAATGAGCAGTTCTTC.

Only one count was recorded for this clone. The chain uses TRBV7-2 and TRBJ1-5; TRBD1 matches at 7 bases. The CDR3 loop spans 14 amino acids. Trimming took 3 bases from V and 4 from J; bases not matched to a gene: 3. Germline V CDR1 and CDR2: SGHTA, FQGNSA. This CDR3 reads CASSFTGVNQPQHF. CDR3 nucleotides: TGTGCCAGCAGCTTTACAGGGGTTAATCAGCCCCAGCATTTT.

This clone was seen a single time. The J gene is TRBJ2-5, the V gene TRBV27; 10 bases are shared with TRBD2. Trimming took 5 bases from V and 5 from J; bases not matched to a gene: 8. The CDR3 spans 15 residues. CDR1 is MNHEY and CDR2 is SMNVEV in the germline V gene (reference sequence). In nucleotides, the CDR3 is TGTGCCAGCAGTATGGGAATTAGCGGGAGGGAGACCCAGTACTTC. Amino acid sequence: CASSMGISGRETQYF.

The chain couples TRBV11-2 to TRBJ1-4; TRBD1 aligns across 7 bases. The CDR3 covers 14 residues. The germline gives CDR1 SGHAT, CDR2 FQNNGV. V lost 4 bases and J lost 8; bases outside the gene matches: 7. The CDR3 sequence is CASSSNRGREKLFF. DNA for the CDR3: TGTGCCAGCAGCTCAAACAGGGGCAGGGAAAAACTGTTTTTT.

The genes are TRBV7-2 and TRBJ2-3, with 8 bases lining up with TRBD2. CDR1 is SGHTA, CDR2 FQGNSA, per germline. This CDR3 has 16 amino acids. J was trimmed by 8 bases and V by 0 bases; bases with no gene match: 10. Here the CDR3 DNA reads TGTGCCAGCAGCTTAGCTGGTGGCGGGAGGTTCGGTACGCAGTATTTT. The encoded protein is CASSLAGGGRFGTQYF.

This sequence joins TRBV7-3 and TRBJ2-1; tentatively, D is TRBD1 or TRBD2 (7 bases each). The CDR3 contains 16 residues. The germline V gene encodes CDR1 SGHTA and CDR2 FQGTGA. The germline V and J ends were trimmed by 6 bases and 4 bases, with 19 bases remaining between them. The CDR3 coding sequence is TGTGCCAGCAGTCAGACAGGGACTACGGGATACAATGAGCAGTTCTTC. This codes for CASSQTGTTGYNEQFF.

The rearrangement joins TRBV11-2 to TRBJ2-3; no reliable D call. The CDR3 runs 16 residues. The V end was cut by 1 base, the J end by 2 bases, with 13 bases between. The germline CDR1 and CDR2 sequences are SGHAT and FQNNGV. CDR3 nucleotides: TGTGCCAGCAGCTTAGCAGCTCGACTCGTCACAGATACGCAGTATTTT. This codes for CASSLAARLVTDTQYF.

The chain carries TRBV7-2 and TRBJ1-2; the match to TRBD1 covers 7 bases. There are 15 residues in the CDR3. The germline gives CDR1 SGHTA, CDR2 FQGNSA. J lost 2 bases, V lost 5 bases, and 8 bases had no gene match. The CDR3 sequence: CASSPGTVSNYGYTF. The DNA of the CDR3 is TGTGCCAGCAGCCCCGGGACAGTCTCCAACTATGGCTACACCTTC.

This clone is a singleton in its sample. The chain uses TRBV6-5 and TRBJ2-5, with D maybe TRBD1 (6 bases). CDR1 is MNHEY and CDR2 is SVGAGI in the germline V gene. The V and J ends lost 8 bases and 5 bases respectively, with 18 bases between them. This CDR3 is built from 14 residues. CDR3 loop: CASSWGRGQETQYF. In DNA form, the CDR3 reads TGTGCCAGCTCCTGGGGCAGGGGTCAGGAGACCCAGTACTTC.

This clone was counted a single time. The chain has TRBV9 and TRBJ1-1; D remains unclear. This CDR3 region has 13 residues. Trimming pared 4 bases from V and 2 bases from J, leaving 9 bases between. The germline V gene encodes CDR1 SGDLS and CDR2 YYNGEE. The CDR3 DNA reads TGTGCCAGCAGCCCCGACAAAAACACTGAAGCTTTCTTT. Protein: CASSPDKNTEAFF.

The CDR3 DNA follows: TGTGCCAGCAGCCCGGGACAGGGATGGAATGAGCAGTTCTTC. As protein: CASSPGQGWNEQFF. The chain is built from TRBV7-2 and TRBJ2-1; TRBD1 matches 9 bases. V gave up 5 bases and J gave up 7 bases; unmatched junction bases: 6. The CDR3 is 14 amino acids. CDR1 SGHTA and CDR2 FQGNSA come from the germline V gene.

This chain links TRBV5-1 with TRBJ1-2; D perhaps matches TRBD1 (6 bases). CDR3 length equals 16 residues. V lost 4 bases to trimming and J lost 4 bases, with 20 bases between them. In germline, CDR1 is SGHRS, CDR2 YFSETQ. This CDR3 is CASSAQAGQQGYGYTF. DNA of the CDR3: TGCGCCAGCAGCGCTCAGGCCGGACAGCAGGGCTATGGCTACACCTTC.

The gene calls are TRBV29-1 and TRBJ2-5; 14 nucleotides agree with TRBD2. Losses at the gene ends were 2 bases for V and 3 bases for J; bases not matched to a gene: 5. Germline CDR1 SQVTM, CDR2 ANQGSEA. The CDR3 is 16 residues long. In DNA, the CDR3 is TGCAGCGTTGAACAGACTAGCGGGAGGGCTAAAGAGACCCAGTACTTC. Protein product: CSVEQTSGRAKETQYF. Based on the CDR3 plus reference TRBV29-1 and TRBJ2-5, the full variable domain is SAVISQKPSRDICQRGTSLTIQCQVDSQVTMMFWYRQQPGQSLTLIATANQGSEATYESGFVIDKFPISRPNLTFSTLTVSNMSPEDSSIYLCSVEQTSGRAKETQYFGPGTRLLVL.

The rearrangement uses TRBV30 and TRBJ2-5; 11 bases line up with TRBD2. V trimming: 0 bases; J trimming: 4 bases; junction bases outside the gene matches: 4. Germline CDR1 is GTSNPN and CDR2 is SVGIG (reference sequence). This CDR3 has 15 amino acids. In nucleotides, the CDR3 is TGTGCCTGGAGTGTACTAGCGGGGGCCGGAGAGACCCAGTACTTC. It encodes CAWSVLAGAGETQYF.

V is TRBV3-1 (or the pseudogene TRBV3-2) and J is TRBJ2-3; D unresolved. This CDR3 is 12 amino acids long. Germline CDR1 is LGHDT and CDR2 is YNNKEL (reference sequence). The germline V and J ends were trimmed by 2 bases and 4 bases, with 4 bases remaining between them. CDR3 coding DNA: TGTGCCAGCAGCCAAAATCCAGATACGCAGTATTTT. It yields the protein CASSQNPDTQYF.